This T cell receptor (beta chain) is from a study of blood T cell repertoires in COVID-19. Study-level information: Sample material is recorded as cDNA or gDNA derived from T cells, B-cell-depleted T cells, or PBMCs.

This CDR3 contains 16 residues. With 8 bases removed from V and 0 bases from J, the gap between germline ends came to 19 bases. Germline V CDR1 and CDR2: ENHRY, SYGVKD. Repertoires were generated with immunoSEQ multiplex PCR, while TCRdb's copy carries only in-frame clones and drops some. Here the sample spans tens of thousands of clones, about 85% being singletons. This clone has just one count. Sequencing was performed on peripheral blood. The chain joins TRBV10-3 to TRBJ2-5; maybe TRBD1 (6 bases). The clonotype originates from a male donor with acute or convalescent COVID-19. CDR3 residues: CAIFGRDRRYQETQYF. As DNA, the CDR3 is TGTGCCATCTTCGGTCGAGACAGGCGTTACCAAGAGACCCAGTACTTC.